This entry lists 31 T cell receptor beta chains sequenced from one sample in a study of blood T cell repertoires in COVID-19. Data came from immunoSEQ multiplex PCR; TCRdb stores just in-frame clones and leaves some out. Here the sample spans a few hundred thousand clones, approximately 86% being singletons. The specimen was peripheral blood. Receptors originate from a woman between 18 and 29 years old with acute or convalescent COVID-19.

The chain has TRBV6-2 or TRBV6-3 and TRBJ2-3; TRBD2 matches at 12 bases. With V trimmed by 6 bases and J by 1 base, 8 bases remained unmatched. Germline V CDR1 and CDR2: MNHEY, SVGEGT. The CDR3 sequence is 17 residues long. CDR3 DNA: TGTGCCAGCAGCCCCCGGACTAGCGGGAAAGGCACAGATACGCAGTATTTT. It codes for CASSPRTSGKGTDTQYF.

This clone has just a few counts. The chain links TRBV6-5 to TRBJ2-2, with D maybe TRBD1 (5 bases). Trimming pared 4 bases from V and 5 bases from J, leaving 11 bases between. From germline, CDR1 is MNHEY and CDR2 SVGAGI. This CDR3 region has 14 residues. The CDR3 DNA sequence: TGTGCCAGCAGTTTTGCGACAGCTACCGGGGAGCTGTTTTTT. It yields the protein CASSFATATGELFF.

This clone was seen once. The chain recombines TRBV10-3 with TRBJ1-5; D ambiguous. V gave up 0 bases and J gave up 0 bases, with 9 bases separating them. From germline, CDR1 is ENHRY and CDR2 SYGVKD. This CDR3 is built from 16 residues. CDR3 protein: CAISESWQNSNQPQHF. The CDR3 nucleotides read TGTGCCATCAGTGAGTCGTGGCAGAATAGCAATCAGCCCCAGCATTTT.

The V and J genes are TRBV5-8 and TRBJ2-1, with 13 bases matching TRBD2. The trim removed 0 bases at V and 4 bases at J, leaving 7 bases unmatched. There are 18 residues in the CDR3. Germline assignment: CDR1 SGHTS and CDR2 YDEGEE. This chain's CDR3 is CASSLALTGLAGYNEQFF. The CDR3 bases are TGTGCCAGCAGCTTGGCGCTAACGGGACTAGCGGGATACAATGAGCAGTTCTTC.

The rearrangement uses TRBV27 and TRBJ2-7; 7 bases are shared with TRBD1. This CDR3 spans 15 amino acids. The germline V gene has CDR1 MNHEY and CDR2 SMNVEV (reference sequence). The V and J ends lost 8 bases and 3 bases, in that order; junction bases with no gene match: 13. The CDR3, as DNA: TGTGCCAGCGGGGGTCATCGGGGACAGATCTACGAGCAGTACTTC. Its protein product is CASGGHRGQIYEQYF.

The chain is built from TRBV18 and TRBJ2-5; D is perhaps TRBD1 (6 bases). CDR3 size: 13 residues. V lost 3 bases and J 5 bases, leaving 10 bases between the germline ends. Germline-derived CDR1 and CDR2 are KGHSH and LQKENI. CDR3 protein: CASSPNQGETQYF. The CDR3 DNA reads as TGTGCCAGCTCACCGAACCAGGGGGAGACCCAGTACTTC.

This clone was detected only a few times. This chain joins TRBV2 and TRBJ2-5; 8 bases are shared with TRBD1. From germline, CDR1 is SNHLY and CDR2 FYNNEI. This CDR3 region has 15 residues. The junction had 9 bases not matched to a gene; V was cut back by 4 bases and J by 5 bases. CDR3 in DNA: TGTGCCAGCAGTGTTGGGCAGGGGGCATGGGAGACCCAGTACTTC. Its protein product is CASSVGQGAWETQYF.

This clone has a single count. This rearrangement joins TRBV28 to TRBJ1-2; D ambiguous. This CDR3 has 14 residues. Trimming stripped 0 bases from V and 11 bases from J, with 16 bases between. In germline, CDR1 is MDHEN, CDR2 SYDVKM. The DNA of the CDR3 is TGTGCCAGCAGTTTATGGGAGGGAGGGTCTAGGTACACCTTC. This translates into CASSLWEGGSRYTF.

The chain carries TRBV7-9 and TRBJ1-4, with 8 bases fitting TRBD1. The germline CDR1 and CDR2 sequences are SEHNR and FQNEAQ (reference sequence). V lost 5 bases and J lost 5; bases outside the gene matches: 4. This CDR3 has 14 amino acids. This CDR3 reads CASSHRTGNEKLFF. In DNA form, the CDR3 reads TGTGCCAGCAGCCACCGGACAGGGAATGAAAAACTGTTTTTT.

The chain employs TRBV13 and TRBJ2-5, with D possibly being TRBD1 (6 bases). Germline CDR1 reads PRHDT; CDR2 reads FYEKMQ (reference sequence). Trimming took off 2 bases at V and 1 base at J, with 17 bases between the two ends. The CDR3 is 17 residues long. Here the CDR3 reads CASSLRAGAKFQETQYF. The CDR3 DNA reads as TGTGCCAGCAGCTTAAGGGCAGGGGCCAAGTTCCAAGAGACCCAGTACTTC.

V usage is TRBV5-1 and J usage is TRBJ2-3; D gene ambiguous. Trimming removed 2 bases at V and 0 bases at J, with 10 bases between. The CDR3 covers 15 residues. Germline lookup yields CDR1 SGHRS and CDR2 YFSETQ. CDR3 sequence (DNA): TGCGCCAGCAGCTTAAACGGAGCTAGCACAGATACGCAGTATTTT. Residues: CASSLNGASTDTQYF.

The genes are TRBV6-5 and TRBJ2-5; the match to TRBD2 covers 8 bases. The CDR3 length is 14 residues. The V and J ends lost 8 bases and 8 bases, in that order; junction bases with no gene match: 13. Germline V gives CDR1 MNHEY, CDR2 SVGAGI. The DNA for the CDR3 is TGTGCCAGCCTGACTAGGGCTAGCGGGTTAACCCAGTACTTC. Its translation is CASLTRASGLTQYF.

This clone was seen many times. The chain carries TRBV7-8 and TRBJ2-3; 9 nucleotides match TRBD2. This CDR3 comprises 19 residues. Germline loops: CDR1 SGHVS, CDR2 FQNEAQ. The V segment lost 0 bases and the J segment 3 bases; nucleotides outside the gene matches: 13. CDR3 residues: CASSLARGRLAEGTDTQYF. DNA for the CDR3: TGTGCCAGCAGCTTAGCGCGAGGGAGACTAGCGGAGGGAACAGATACGCAGTATTTT.

CDR3 sequence: CASSEDKGVAFF. The CDR3 region has the DNA TGTGCCAGCAGCGAGGACAAGGGGGTAGCTTTCTTT. The J gene is TRBJ1-1, the V gene TRBV28; TRBD1 might be the D (6 bases). The CDR3 extends over 12 amino acids. Per the germline V gene, CDR1 is MDHEN and CDR2 is SYDVKM. V was clipped by 6 bases and J by 10 bases, with 15 bases between them.

V and J are TRBV12-3 or TRBV12-4 and TRBJ1-6; no clear D gene. V dropped 1 base and J dropped 7 bases, with 5 bases sitting between them. This CDR3 comprises 13 residues. CDR3 DNA: TGTGCCAGCAGTTTAGTAAGCAATTCACCCCTCCACTTT. Protein sequence: CASSLVSNSPLHF.

This chain uses TRBV6-6 with TRBJ2-1; TRBD2 is a possible D gene (7 bases). The CDR3 is made up of 17 amino acids. Trimming took off 6 bases at V and 1 base at J, with 19 bases between the two ends. Per germline, CDR1 MNHNY and CDR2 SVGAGI (reference sequence). The CDR3 region is CASRRIRGSGSYNEQFF. The CDR3 nucleotides read TGTGCCAGCAGGCGAATCAGGGGTAGCGGGTCCTACAATGAGCAGTTCTTC.

The V and J genes are TRBV27 and TRBJ2-3; 9 positions agree with TRBD1. Germline V gives CDR1 MNHEY, CDR2 SMNVEV (reference sequence). The V segment lost 6 bases and the J segment 4 bases; nucleotides outside the gene matches: 8. There are 15 residues in the CDR3. CDR3 DNA sequence: TGTGCCAGCAGAGCGACAGGGGGTGTCGCAGATACGCAGTATTTT. Its protein product is CASRATGGVADTQYF.

V usage is TRBV7-2 and J usage is TRBJ2-7, with 12 bases identical to TRBD2. V gave up 1 base and J gave up 1 base; unmatched junction bases: 2. The CDR3 covers 16 residues. Per germline, CDR1 SGHTA and CDR2 FQGNSA. The CDR3 DNA follows: TGTGCCAGCAGCTTAGTAACTAGCGGGAGGTCCTACGAGCAGTACTTC. It translates to CASSLVTSGRSYEQYF.

The chain couples TRBV21-1 to TRBJ2-7; the table's D call of TRBD2 was not tested on the DNA. TRBV21-1 corresponds to a pseudogene. CDR3 size: 14 residues. The DNA of the CDR3 is TGTGCCAGGCCGACCGCTAGCGGGACACTCGAGCAGTACTTC. Translating gives CARPTASGTLEQYF.

V gene TRBV15 combines with J gene TRBJ2-5; 7 nucleotides line up with TRBD1. CDR3 size: 16 residues. Unmatched junction bases numbered 6, after V lost 1 base and J lost 1 base. Germline loops: CDR1 LNHNV, CDR2 YYDKDF (reference sequence). CDR3 sequence: CATSRGGDRPQETQYF. The CDR3 DNA reads as TGTGCCACCAGCAGAGGAGGGGACAGACCCCAAGAGACCCAGTACTTC.

The chain is built from TRBV6-5 and TRBJ2-7; perhaps TRBD1 as D (6 bases). Per the germline V gene, CDR1 is MNHEY and CDR2 is SVGAGI. With 5 bases removed from V and 0 bases from J, the gap between germline ends came to 11 bases. The CDR3 consists of 14 residues. CDR3 region: CASSMGAISYEQYF. CDR3 bases: TGTGCCAGCAGTATGGGGGCTATCTCCTACGAGCAGTACTTC.

The genes are TRBV7-9 and TRBJ1-5; D gene unclear. Germline V CDR1 and CDR2: SEHNR, FQNEAQ (reference sequence). The CDR3 has 17 amino acids. With 2 bases removed from V and 2 bases from J, the gap between germline ends came to 16 bases. The CDR3 sequence: CASSLSSVARGNQPQHF. As DNA, the CDR3 is TGTGCCAGCAGCTTATCCTCTGTCGCGAGGGGCAATCAGCCCCAGCATTTT. The whole variable domain, remainder taken from reference TRBV7-9 and TRBJ1-5, is DTGVSQNPRHKITKRGQNVTFRCDPISEHNRLYWYRQTLGQGPEFLTYFQNEAQLEKSRLLSDRFSAERPKGSFSTLEIQRTEQGDSAMYLCASSLSSVARGNQPQHFGDGTRLSIL.

This clone was seen a few times. The rearrangement joins TRBV3-1 (or the pseudogene TRBV3-2) to TRBJ2-2, with 11 positions matching TRBD2. This CDR3 comprises 18 residues. CDR1 is LGHDT and CDR2 is YNNKEL in the germline V gene (reference sequence). The V and J ends lost 1 base and 0 bases, in that order; junction bases with no gene match: 4. CDR3 amino acids: CASSQGLAGGPNTGELFF. In DNA form, the CDR3 reads TGTGCCAGCAGCCAAGGTCTAGCGGGAGGCCCGAACACCGGGGAGCTGTTTTTT.

V usage is TRBV27 and J usage is TRBJ1-5; TRBD1 is a possible D gene (5 bases). V was cut by 3 bases and J by 4 bases, with 22 bases left in between. From germline, CDR1 is MNHEY and CDR2 SMNVEV (reference sequence). The CDR3 has 18 residues. The CDR3 is CASSFLGPGGLMNQPQHF. The CDR3 coding sequence is TGTGCCAGCAGTTTTCTCGGCCCCGGGGGACTAATGAATCAGCCCCAGCATTTT.

The gene calls are TRBV10-3 and TRBJ2-3; TRBD1 matches at 9 bases. Germline lookup yields CDR1 ENHRY and CDR2 SYGVKD. This CDR3 has 17 amino acids. Trimming removed 6 bases from V and 1 base from J; junction bases left unmatched: 11. CDR3: CAISSKGQGFGTDTQYF. DNA of the CDR3: TGTGCCATCAGCTCCAAGGGACAGGGTTTCGGCACAGATACGCAGTATTTT.

The gene calls are TRBV6-2 or TRBV6-3 and TRBJ2-5, with TRBD1 matching over 9 bases. CDR1 and CDR2 (germline): MNHEY, SVGEGT. Germline trimming cut 2 bases from V and 2 bases from J; bases unmatched to any gene: 6. This CDR3 has 16 amino acids. The CDR3 DNA is TGTGCCAGCAGTTACGGGGCCGGACAGGGGCAAGAGACCCAGTACTTC. Protein product: CASSYGAGQGQETQYF.

The rearrangement links TRBV5-1 to TRBJ2-1; TRBD2 agrees at 8 bases. The germline V gene has CDR1 SGHRS and CDR2 YFSETQ. The CDR3 extends over 12 amino acids. V lost 1 base and J lost 15; bases outside the gene matches: 6. CDR3 sequence reads: CASSLQAGASFF. CDR3 DNA: TGCGCCAGCAGCTTGCAAGCGGGAGCTTCGTTCTTC.

The chain recombines TRBV3-1 (or the pseudogene TRBV3-2) with TRBJ1-1; 9 nucleotides agree with TRBD1. V gave up 4 bases and J gave up 7 bases; unmatched junction bases: 7. CDR3 length: 14 residues. Germline values: CDR1 LGHDT, CDR2 YNNKEL (reference sequence). The CDR3 DNA reads as TGTGCCAGCAGCCCCCGGGACAGGGAATTTGAAGCTTTCTTT. It translates to CASSPRDREFEAFF.

This chain links TRBV27 with TRBJ2-3; the match to TRBD2 covers 8 bases. V shed 5 bases and J 5 bases; nucleotides not matched to a gene: 24. CDR3 length: 20 residues. Germline V gene lookup returns CDR1 MNHEY and CDR2 SMNVEV (reference sequence). Here the CDR3 reads CASSTPQREITLSNIDTQYF. In DNA form, the CDR3 reads TGTGCCAGCAGTACCCCGCAGCGGGAGATAACCCTGTCAAACATAGATACGCAGTATTTT.

At least ten counts were recorded for this clone. The chain links TRBV7-2 to TRBJ2-5; tentatively, D is TRBD2 (5 bases). The CDR3 length is 11 residues. Deletions cut 4 bases from V and 7 bases from J, with 7 bases between. Germline CDR1 and CDR2: SGHTA and FQGNSA. CDR3: CASSSGGTQYF. The CDR3 region has the DNA TGTGCCAGCAGCTCAGGAGGGACCCAGTACTTC.

DNA of the CDR3: TGTGCCAGCAGATACCGGACATATTATGAAGCTTTCTTT. Translating it yields CASRYRTYYEAFF. This chain uses TRBV13 with TRBJ1-1, with D possibly matching TRBD1 (5 bases). CDR1 is PRHDT, CDR2 FYEKMQ, per germline (reference sequence). Trimming shortened V by 6 bases and J by 7 bases, and 15 bases separated the two germline ends. CDR3 length: 13 amino acids.